Each of the 12 T cell receptor beta chains below was sequenced from the same sample in a study of shared clonotypes between healthy human individuals. Libraries were prepared by immunoSEQ multiplex PCR; TCRdb keeps only in-frame clonotypes and omits some of them. This sample has 1,400,000 or so clones; approximately 98.5% occur once, and the top ten carry approximately 0.4%. Sequenced input: naive CD4+ T cells sorted from blood. As to subset: CD45RA+ positively selected. All receptors derive from a man aged 30 to 45 in good health.

The CDR3 DNA sequence: TGCGCCAGCAGAGGACAGGGAAAGGTGAGCACTGAAGCTTTCTTT. Encoded protein: CASRGQGKVSTEAFF. This chain links TRBV10-2 with TRBJ1-1; 8 bases match TRBD1. The CDR3 runs to 15 residues. The germline CDR1 and CDR2 sequences are WSHSY and SAAADI. The junction had 10 bases not matched to a gene; V was cut back by 6 bases and J by 4 bases.

The CDR3 here is CASSLVTEGEQFF. In DNA form, the CDR3 reads TGCGCCAGCAGCTTGGTAACGGAGGGTGAGCAGTTCTTC. The chain couples TRBV5-1 to TRBJ2-1, with D possibly TRBD2 on 6 matching bases. This CDR3 is 13 amino acids long. Germline CDR1 SGHRS, CDR2 YFSETQ. V lost 0 bases and J lost 9, with 10 bases in between.

This clone was observed a single time. The CDR3 reads CASSLGVVASGARGEYEQYF. For the CDR3, the DNA is TGTGCCAGCAGTTTAGGGGTCGTGGCTAGCGGGGCCAGGGGAGAGTACGAGCAGTACTTC. This chain links TRBV27 with TRBJ2-7, with 9 positions matching TRBD2. The junction had 21 bases not matched to a gene; V was cut back by 2 bases and J by 4 bases. CDR3 length: 20 amino acids. Germline CDR1 is MNHEY and CDR2 is SMNVEV (reference sequence).

V usage is TRBV7-2 and J usage is TRBJ2-5, with 7 nucleotides matching TRBD2. The CDR3 has 15 amino acids. Germline assignment: CDR1 SGHTA and CDR2 FQGNSA. V lost 4 bases, J lost 4 bases, and 9 bases stayed unmatched. In DNA form, the CDR3 reads TGTGCCAGCAGCTCCCTAGGGATAGCGGGAGAGACCCAGTACTTC. Translated: CASSSLGIAGETQYF.

The chain employs TRBV18 and TRBJ2-2; a weak D match, TRBD1 (5 bases). The germline CDR1 and CDR2 sequences are KGHSH and LQKENI. This CDR3 is 13 amino acids long. The V end was cut by 0 bases, the J end by 8 bases, with 7 bases between. CDR3 DNA: TGTGCCAGCTCACCACCGGGGCCAGGGGAGCTGTTTTTT. Protein: CASSPPGPGELFF.

The chain couples TRBV18 to TRBJ2-6, with a possible D match to TRBD2 (6 bases). Germline V gene lookup returns CDR1 KGHSH and CDR2 LQKENI. The V end lost 3 bases, the J end lost 2 bases, and 11 bases lay between the germline ends. The CDR3 contains 16 residues. The CDR3 coding sequence is TGTGCCAGCTCACCTCGTGGGGGGACTGGGGCCAACGTCCTGACTTTC. This encodes CASSPRGGTGANVLTF.

This chain joins TRBV5-1 and TRBJ2-7; D possibly corresponds to TRBD1 (6 bases). The V end lost 4 bases, the J end lost 4 bases, and 15 bases lay between the germline ends. Looked up from germline, CDR1 is SGHRS and CDR2 is YFSETQ. The CDR3 is 14 residues long. As DNA, the CDR3 is TGCGCCAGCAGCCAGGGACACTACCAATACGAGCAGTACTTC. Its protein product is CASSQGHYQYEQYF.

This rearrangement joins TRBV7-9 to TRBJ2-3, with D possibly being TRBD2 (5 bases). Germline CDR1 is SEHNR and CDR2 is FQNEAQ (reference sequence). Trimming removed 3 bases at V and 3 bases at J, with 10 bases between. CDR3 length: 14 amino acids. The DNA for the CDR3 is TGTGCCAGCAGCTTCGGGGTGGATACAGATACGCAGTATTTT. It is translated as CASSFGVDTDTQYF. The whole variable domain, filled in from reference TRBV7-9 and TRBJ2-3, reads DTGVSQNPRHKITKRGQNVTFRCDPISEHNRLYWYRQTLGQGPEFLTYFQNEAQLEKSRLLSDRFSAERPKGSFSTLEIQRTEQGDSAMYLCASSFGVDTDTQYFGPGTRLTVL.

This chain uses TRBV27 with TRBJ1-1; the D gene is possibly TRBD1 (5 bases). From germline, CDR1 is MNHEY and CDR2 SMNVEV (reference sequence). V shed 2 bases and J shed 3 bases, with 13 bases lying between them. The CDR3 runs 15 residues. CDR3 in DNA: TGTGCCAGCAGTTTAGGGACCCTAGGGGACACTGAAGCTTTCTTT. Amino acid sequence: CASSLGTLGDTEAFF.

V and J are TRBV10-3 and TRBJ2-7, with 7 bases aligning to TRBD2. Trimming cost V 2 bases and J 2 bases; bases outside gene matches: 0. Per germline, CDR1 ENHRY and CDR2 SYGVKD. The CDR3 has 13 residues. CDR3 sequence reads: CAISEGLAYEQYF. In DNA form, the CDR3 reads TGTGCCATCAGTGAGGGACTAGCCTACGAGCAGTACTTC.

This sequence joins TRBV27 and TRBJ2-3, with D possibly being TRBD1 (5 bases). CDR1 is MNHEY, CDR2 SMNVEV, per germline (reference sequence). V was cut by 8 bases and J by 0 bases, with 18 bases left in between. This CDR3 comprises 16 residues. As DNA, the CDR3 is TGTGCCAGCTTACGACAGTCACGTTCGAGCACAGATACGCAGTATTTT. Translated, it gives CASLRQSRSSTDTQYF.

This chain joins TRBV10-3 and TRBJ1-5, with 10 nucleotides matching TRBD1. This CDR3 is 18 amino acids long. The germline CDR1 and CDR2 sequences are ENHRY and SYGVKD. Germline trimming cut 10 bases from V and 5 bases from J; bases unmatched to any gene: 20. In nucleotides, the CDR3 is TGTGCCACCAGGGCTTCCGGGTCGGGACAGGGGAGGGATCAGCCCCAGCATTTT. It is translated as CATRASGSGQGRDQPQHF.